This T cell receptor (beta chain) was captured by sequencing in a study of response to subunit inactivated influenza vaccine. Looked up from germline, CDR1 is SEHNR and CDR2 is FQNEAQ (reference sequence). CDR3 length: 15 amino acids. The germline V and J ends were trimmed by 0 bases and 0 bases, with 7 bases remaining between them. MiXCR, run by TCRdb on the RT-PCR reads, gives a single entry per CDR3 protein. The sample contains around 520,000 distinct CDR3 sequences, approximately 12% of which appear only once. This clonotype appeared many times. The rearrangement uses TRBV7-9 and TRBJ2-3, with D perhaps matching TRBD2 (5 bases). Source: PBMCs from blood, taken on the day of vaccination. The sequence was obtained from a man in his fifties who received an inactivated influenza vaccine. The CDR3 reads CASSLALASTDTQYF. The CDR3 region has the DNA TGTGCCAGCAGCTTAGCGCTAGCTAGCACAGATACGCAGTATTTT.